This T cell receptor (beta chain) came from a study of blood T cell repertoires in COVID-19 (dated by TCRdb to 2020 to 2021). With respect to the entire study: The collaborator samples originated in the United States, Italy and Spain and spanned the acute and convalescent phases of COVID-19. The material from the prospective study consisted of cDNA or gDNA derived from T cells, B-cell-depleted T cells, or PBMCs. A freely available public database, intended as a resource for researchers studying the immune response to SARS-CoV-2, is where the repertoires were released. The samples were drawn from the first 160 participants of the ongoing ImmuneRACE study and from some 1,300 subjects provided by 6 global collaborators. The dataset comprised deeply sampled blood TCRbeta repertoires from subjects exposed to, actively infected with, or recovered from COVID-19. HLA class I and class II types, where available, came from metadata supplied by the sample provider rather than from assay-based typing. Nearly every sample came with metadata listing a de-identified subject ID, COVID-19 status, age in years and sex. Overall results and qualifications from the work: Clinical and demographic metadata were provided uncurated, with the amount varying by source and participant.

Collaborating institutions collected whole blood in K2EDTA tubes following their own protocols. For TCRbeta analysis, collaborator samples were shipped as frozen whole blood, as isolated PBMCs, or as DNA extracted from either sample type. TCRbeta CDR3 regions were amplified from genomic DNA using the immunoSEQ Assay, a bias-controlled multiplex PCR. In the original analysis: Nucleated cell counts per sample were estimated from amplification of reference gene primers within the assay. To quantify the absolute abundance of each unique TCRbeta CDR3 rearrangement, sequence reads were collapsed and filtered. For each sample, productive Simpson clonality was calculated as the square root of Simpson's diversity index over productive rearrangements. The table was pulled from immuneACCESS by TCRdb, which kept in-frame rearrangements only. Such tables lose some clones; where checked, under half of the loss comes from unresolved V genes, and the rest has no known cause. V and J calls plus clone size are reproduced from that table; the DNA served to infer D and trimming. Recorded for this sample are about 190,000 clones; about 88% of them occurred a single time. The ten largest account for approximately 1.1% of the sample.

As to this clone: What this receptor recognizes is not known. Base qualities were left out, and no much larger clone turns up one base away.

The TCR originated in a man aged 30-40 years with acute or convalescent COVID-19. Sequenced material: peripheral blood.

The DNA reads TGTGCCAGCAGTCCACAGGGTCCTGGAAACACCATATATTTT. This codes for CASSPQGPGNTIYF. Recombination linked TRBV13 to TRBJ1-3; TRBD1 is perhaps the D gene, given 6 matching bases. Including the terminal cysteine and phenylalanine, the CDR3 comprises 14 residues. CDR3 DNA is the only sequence kept; it has 42 bases, read in frame from the first base. The germline V gene (reference sequence) sets CDR1 to PRHDT and CDR2 to FYEKMQ. Trimming removed 6 bases from V and 2 bases from J, leaving 11 bases between the germline ends.